The 7 T cell receptor beta chains given below trace back to one sample, sequenced in a study of blood T cell repertoires in COVID-19. Generated by immunoSEQ multiplex PCR, the TCRdb table keeps only in-frame clones and is missing some. The sample includes 250,000 to 350,000 clones, more than 80% of them seen just once. Material: PBMCs or T cells enriched from blood (not recorded which). The receptors derive from a woman under 40 who had recovered from COVID-19.

The chain is built from TRBV28 and TRBJ1-2; the match to TRBD1 covers 7 bases. The CDR3 is 16 residues long. V lost 6 bases to trimming and J lost 0 bases; unmatched junction nucleotides: 10. Germline V gene data show CDR1 as MDHEN and CDR2 as SYDVKM. CDR3 protein: CASSSPRTGANYGYTF. The CDR3 DNA reads TGTGCCAGCAGCTCCCCTCGGACAGGAGCTAACTATGGCTACACCTTC.

J is TRBJ1-6 and V is TRBV7-2; D not certain. The CDR3 spans 15 residues. V was shortened by 4 bases and J by 8 bases, with 15 bases between the two germline ends. Looked up from germline, CDR1 is SGHTA and CDR2 is FQGNSA. As DNA, the CDR3 is TGTGCCAGCAGCTCGAGGGAGGGCGGGGATTCACCCCTCCACTTT. This encodes CASSSREGGDSPLHF.

V is TRBV11-2 and J is TRBJ2-3; TRBD2 agrees at 7 bases. CDR1 and CDR2 (germline): SGHAT, FQNNGV. The CDR3 contains 15 residues. The trim removed 5 bases at V and 2 bases at J, leaving 7 bases unmatched. DNA for the CDR3: TGTGCCAGCAGCCGGGTGGCGGGAGTCACAGATACGCAGTATTTT. Its translation is CASSRVAGVTDTQYF.

The V call is TRBV27, the J call TRBJ2-3, with 8 bases aligning to TRBD1. The length of the CDR3 is 14 residues. Germline trimming cut 3 bases from V and 4 bases from J; bases unmatched to any gene: 3. Germline V CDR1 and CDR2: MNHEY, SMNVEV (reference sequence). The CDR3 loop reads CASSFLTGADTQYF. CDR3 DNA sequence: TGTGCCAGCAGTTTCCTGACAGGGGCAGATACGCAGTATTTT.

V and J are TRBV7-2 and TRBJ2-5; possible D gene TRBD1, 5 bases. Germline assignment: CDR1 SGHTA and CDR2 FQGNSA. The V and J ends lost 3 bases and 1 base respectively, with 12 bases between them. The CDR3 loop spans 15 amino acids. The CDR3 protein is CASSFHRSVQETQYF. DNA of the CDR3: TGTGCCAGCAGCTTTCACAGGAGTGTCCAAGAGACCCAGTACTTC. The whole variable domain, filled in from reference TRBV7-2 and TRBJ2-5, reads GAGVSQSPSNKVTEKGKDVELRCDPISGHTALYWYRQSLGQGLEFLIYFQGNSAPDKSGLPSDRFSAERTGGSVSTLTIQRTQQEDSAVYLCASSFHRSVQETQYFGPGTRLLVL.

The chain uses TRBV5-1 and TRBJ2-5, with TRBD2 identical over 11 bases. The CDR3 extends over 14 amino acids. The germline CDR1 and CDR2 sequences are SGHRS and YFSETQ. Trimming took 7 bases from V and 5 from J; bases not matched to a gene: 7. Written as DNA, the CDR3 is TGCGCCAGCTCGCTAGCGGGAGGTCCGGAGACCCAGTACTTC. Translated, it gives CASSLAGGPETQYF.

The CDR3 protein is CASSDGRANQPQHF. CDR3 sequence (DNA): TGTGCCAGCAGTGATGGCAGGGCCAATCAGCCCCAGCATTTT. The chain couples TRBV2 to TRBJ1-5; possibly TRBD1 for D (5 bases). The V end was cut by 3 bases, the J end by 3 bases, with 9 bases between. Germline assignment: CDR1 SNHLY and CDR2 FYNNEI. This CDR3 region has 14 residues.